This T cell receptor beta chain comes out of a study of response to subunit inactivated influenza vaccine listed by TCRdb under 2018. In terms of the full investigation: Deep quantitative profiling of the T cell receptor repertoire was used in the study to follow responses to a trivalent subunit inactivated influenza vaccine.

As encoded in the germline V gene, CDR1 is MNHEY while CDR2 is SVGAGI. The junction carries 12 bases between V and J, which are trimmed by 4 bases and 5 bases respectively. Taken from cysteine to phenylalanine, the CDR3 has 13 residues. Only CDR3 DNA is held: 39 bases, read in frame from base 1. Study-wide findings and limitations: According to the authors, only a limited number of new T cells may be recruited by each seasonal influenza vaccination.

The protocol used for the library was RT-PCR. TCRdb lists the instrument as Illumina HiSeq 2500. TCRdb reran the public reads through fastp at Q25 and MiXCR, keeping productive beta chains. Each entry merges the rows of one CDR3 protein and shows their most common DNA and genes. The sample table holds 400,000 to 650,000 distinct CDR3 sequences, of which approximately 7.8% were seen once. Roughly 14% of the sample is taken by the ten largest. At least ten counts were recorded for this clonotype. Its recognized antigen is unknown. It has no much larger one-base neighbor in the sample; base qualities were not kept.

The rearranged chain carries TRBV6-5 and TRBJ2-7, with the D gene too uncertain to name. Sequencing was performed on PBMCs from blood, taken less than 25 months after vaccination. The receptor was isolated from a man aged 45-69 years who received an inactivated influenza vaccine. Donor details come from another sample of the same person, matched by shared clones. The nucleotide sequence reads as follows: TGTGCCAGCAGTTTGCAGGATTCTGACGAGCAGTACTTC. It is translated as CASSLQDSDEQYF.